This T cell receptor beta chain was sequenced in a study of cytomegalovirus exposure and HLA in healthy donors. Remarks on this clone: Its antigen remains unidentified.

Study observations and caveats: HLA-A and HLA-B allele assignments for most subjects were reportedly predicted accurately using TCR beta sequences. In a later analysis, common viral pathogens appeared linked to several of the most significant clusters.

The V and J ends lost 3 bases and 4 bases respectively, with 12 bases between them. This CDR3 spans 14 amino acids. CDR1 is WNHNN and CDR2 is SYGVQD in the germline V gene (reference sequence). The PCR made use of 60 Vbeta and 13 Jbeta primers. Clones were sequenced by immunoSEQ multiplex PCR, and TCRdb holds only the in-frame ones, with some missing. This listing includes about 100,000 clones. This receptor was obtained from a man in his fifties or sixties in good health and CMV-seronegative. The genes are TRBV10-1 and TRBJ1-1; TRBD1 might be the D (5 bases). The sample was PBMCs. CDR3 amino acids: CASSDGQGITEAFF. As DNA, the CDR3 is TGCGCCAGCAGTGATGGGCAGGGTATCACTGAAGCTTTCTTT.